This T cell receptor beta chain was sequenced for a study of blood T cell repertoires in COVID-19. Study-level background: Acute and convalescent COVID-19 specimens originated in the United States, Italy and Spain. T cells, B-cell-depleted T cells, or PBMCs supplied cDNA or gDNA.

CDR3 length: 12 amino acids. Per germline, CDR1 MNHEY and CDR2 SVGAGI. V lost 7 bases to trimming and J lost 6 bases, with 10 bases between them. Sequenced by immunoSEQ multiplex PCR; TCRdb stores in-frame clones only, minus some. Of about 190,000 clones in the sample, about 86% are singletons; the top ten hold around 15%. This rearrangement joins TRBV6-5 to TRBJ2-1; D possibly corresponds to TRBD2 (5 bases). The sample consisted of peripheral blood. This receptor was obtained from a man aged 25-40 years with active or convalescent COVID-19. In DNA form, the CDR3 reads TGTGCCAGCACCGGGGAGTTCAATGAGCAGTTCTTC. This encodes CASTGEFNEQFF.